This entry lists 21 T cell receptor beta chains sequenced from one sample in a study of cytomegalovirus exposure and HLA in healthy donors. The PCR employed 60 Vbeta primers together with 13 Jbeta primers. Clones were read by immunoSEQ multiplex PCR, and TCRdb kept only the in-frame ones, dropping some. The listing records 150,000 or so clones. The specimen was PBMCs. These receptors were collected from a woman aged 60-75 years in good health and CMV-seronegative.

This rearrangement joins TRBV6-6 to TRBJ2-7; 7 nucleotides line up with TRBD1. The CDR3 runs 14 residues. Germline loops: CDR1 MNHNY, CDR2 SVGAGI (reference sequence). Trimming cost V 5 bases and J 0 bases; bases outside gene matches: 4. The CDR3 reads CASSDRANSYEQYF. DNA for the CDR3: TGTGCCAGCAGTGACAGGGCCAACTCCTACGAGCAGTACTTC.

The rearrangement joins TRBV4-1 to TRBJ1-4, with unresolved D. Trimming pared 0 bases from V and 8 bases from J, leaving 7 bases between. CDR1 and CDR2 (germline): MGHRA, YSYEKL. The CDR3 totals 13 residues. CDR3 coding DNA: TGCGCCAGCAGCCAAGAGGTCAGGGAAAAACTGTTTTTT. Translating it yields CASSQEVREKLFF.

V and J are TRBV7-9 and TRBJ2-1, with TRBD1 identical over 7 bases. V dropped 5 bases and J dropped 4; count of bases not matched to a gene: 11. CDR3 length equals 16 residues. The germline V gene encodes CDR1 SEHNR and CDR2 FQNEAQ (reference sequence). CDR3 sequence reads: CASSPRQGTGYNEQFF. The CDR3 DNA follows: TGTGCCAGCAGCCCTCGACAGGGAACCGGATACAATGAGCAGTTCTTC.

A word on this clone: The junction departs from the called germline gene at one end, perhaps through a read error. The rearrangement joins TRBV5-6 to TRBJ1-1; possibly TRBD1 for D (6 bases). Germline V gene data show CDR1 as SGHDT and CDR2 as YYEEEE. The length of the CDR3 is 13 residues. The DNA for the CDR3 is TGTGTCAGCAGCTGGACAGTAAACACTGAAGCTTTCTTT. Its translation: CVSSWTVNTEAFF.

This sequence joins TRBV5-6 and TRBJ1-1, with D perhaps matching TRBD1 (5 bases). V was cut by 4 bases and J by 8 bases, with 21 bases left in between. This CDR3 spans 15 amino acids. CDR1 and CDR2 (germline): SGHDT, YYEEEE. The CDR3 region is CASSHRALGHREAFF. The DNA for the CDR3 is TGTGCCAGCAGCCACCGGGCCCTGGGGCACAGGGAAGCTTTCTTT.

The J gene is TRBJ1-3, the V gene TRBV5-1, with D unresolved. Germline CDR1 reads SGHRS; CDR2 reads YFSETQ. This CDR3 has 15 amino acids. Trimming took off 4 bases at V and 0 bases at J, with 11 bases between the two ends. The CDR3 DNA reads as TGCGCCAGCAGCCGAACTGCCTCCTCTGGAAACACCATATATTTT. It encodes CASSRTASSGNTIYF.

The chain employs TRBV6-5 and TRBJ1-3, with unresolved D. The CDR3 is made up of 15 amino acids. The V gene's germline CDR1 is MNHEY and CDR2 SVGAGI. Trimming pared 0 bases from V and 2 bases from J, leaving 8 bases between. The CDR3 is CASSYSWEPGNTIYF. CDR3 nucleotide sequence: TGTGCCAGCAGTTACTCTTGGGAGCCTGGAAACACCATATATTTT.

The genes are TRBV5-1 and TRBJ1-4; 8 nucleotides align to TRBD1. The CDR3 totals 14 residues. From germline, CDR1 is SGHRS and CDR2 YFSETQ. V lost 4 bases, J lost 8 bases, and 7 bases stayed unmatched. DNA for the CDR3: TGCGCCAGCAGCAAGCAGGGGGCGGGCGAAAAACTGTTTTTT. This gives the protein CASSKQGAGEKLFF.

The CDR3 DNA sequence: TGTGCCAGCAGCTTACAGGGGGCCTACAATGAGCAGTTCTTC. Its protein is CASSLQGAYNEQFF. V gene TRBV7-2 combines with J gene TRBJ2-1; 7 bases match TRBD1. The J segment lost 2 bases and the V segment lost 2 bases, leaving 0 bases of the junction unmatched. Germline CDR1 reads SGHTA; CDR2 reads FQGNSA. The CDR3 covers 14 residues.

This rearrangement joins TRBV6-5 to TRBJ1-6; 7 bases are shared with TRBD1. This CDR3 contains 14 residues. V lost 5 bases and J lost 8; bases outside the gene matches: 6. Per the germline V gene, CDR1 is MNHEY and CDR2 is SVGAGI. As DNA, the CDR3 is TGTGCCAGCAGTCAGCGACAGGGCTATTCACCCCTCCACTTT. The encoded protein is CASSQRQGYSPLHF.

The chain carries TRBV18 and TRBJ1-1, with D hard to call. The CDR3 loop spans 13 amino acids. Germline CDR1 and CDR2: KGHSH and LQKENI. V was clipped by 6 bases and J by 6 bases, with 14 bases between them. DNA of the CDR3: TGTGCCAGCTCCTTTGACCCAAGCGCTGAAGCTTTCTTT. Translating gives CASSFDPSAEAFF.

Note on this clone: Lacking the conserved final phenylalanine or tryptophan, this CDR3 likely reflects a read error. This sequence joins TRBV6-5 and TRBJ1-6, with D unclear. Germline lookup yields CDR1 MNHEY and CDR2 SVGAGI. Trimming pared 3 bases from V and 9 bases from J, leaving 18 bases between. This CDR3 is 16 amino acids long. CDR3 sequence (DNA): TGTGCCAGCAGTTATAATTTGCGGGGTTTTAGTTCACCCCTCCACTCT. Encoded protein: CASSYNLRGFSSPLHS.

The rearrangement uses TRBV7-9 and TRBJ2-2; D is unclear. The V gene's germline CDR1 is SEHNR and CDR2 FQNEAQ (reference sequence). V shed 3 bases and J shed 6 bases, with 20 bases lying between them. CDR3 length: 17 residues. The CDR3 DNA reads as TGTGCCAGCAGCTTCCTTAGACCAGGTTCGACGGCCGGGGAGCTGTTTTTT. Translation gives CASSFLRPGSTAGELFF.

Concerning this clone itself: The junction differs from germline at one of its ends, possibly a read error. The chain joins TRBV18 to TRBJ2-2, with 8 bases identical to TRBD1. Germline-derived CDR1 and CDR2 are KGHSH and LQKENI. The CDR3 is made up of 16 amino acids. CDR3 DNA sequence: TGTGCCAGCCCACCCTACCCAGGGGGCGAAATCGGGGAGCTGTTTTTT. Translating it yields CASPPYPGGEIGELFF.

V gene TRBV2 combines with J gene TRBJ2-2; TRBD1 aligns across 7 bases. This CDR3 spans 15 amino acids. Germline trimming cut 7 bases from V and 2 bases from J; bases unmatched to any gene: 7. Germline CDR1 SNHLY, CDR2 FYNNEI. This CDR3 reads CASTRQGANTGELFF. The DNA for the CDR3 is TGTGCCAGCACCAGACAGGGCGCTAACACCGGGGAGCTGTTTTTT.

V and J are TRBV16 and TRBJ2-2; D is unresolved. The CDR3 covers 13 residues. The V gene lost 3 bases and the J gene lost 3 bases, with 5 bases spanning the gap. The germline V gene encodes CDR1 KGHSY and CDR2 FQNENV. This CDR3 is CASSHEYTGELFF. The DNA of the CDR3 is TGTGCCAGCAGCCATGAGTACACCGGGGAGCTGTTTTTT. The complete variable domain, with remaining parts taken from reference TRBV16 and TRBJ2-2, reads GEEVAQTPKHLVRGEGQKAKLYCAPIKGHSYVFWYQQVLKNEFKFLISFQNENVFDETGMPKERFSAKCLPNSPCSLEIQATKLEDSAVYFCASSHEYTGELFFGEGSRLTVL.

The genes are TRBV27 and TRBJ2-7, with 11 bases identical to TRBD2. Germline CDR1 is MNHEY and CDR2 is SMNVEV (reference sequence). CDR3 length equals 16 residues. After removal of 1 base from V and 3 bases from J, the junction contained 5 bases not matched to a gene. This chain's CDR3 is CASSLFLAGGFYEQYF. The DNA of the CDR3 is TGTGCCAGCAGTTTATTTCTAGCGGGAGGTTTCTACGAGCAGTACTTC.

V usage is TRBV5-1 and J usage is TRBJ2-5, with unresolved D. The V end lost 0 bases, the J end lost 5 bases, and 17 bases lay between the germline ends. CDR1 SGHRS and CDR2 YFSETQ come from the germline V gene. The CDR3 is 16 amino acids. CDR3 protein: CASSLAGNSLGETQYF. In nucleotides, the CDR3 is TGCGCCAGCAGCTTGGCCGGTAACTCCCTCGGGGAGACCCAGTACTTC. The full variable domain, completed using reference TRBV5-1 and TRBJ2-5, is KAGVTQTPRYLIKTRGQQVTLSCSPISGHRSVSWYQQTPGQGLQFLFEYFSETQRNKGNFPGRFSGRQFSNSRSEMNVSTLELGDSALYLCASSLAGNSLGETQYFGPGTRLLVL.

V gene TRBV30 combines with J gene TRBJ2-7; 8 bases are a match to TRBD1. The V and J ends lost 3 bases and 3 bases, in that order; junction bases with no gene match: 4. CDR1 and CDR2 (germline): GTSNPN, SVGIG (reference sequence). The CDR3 runs 13 residues. CDR3 DNA sequence: TGTGCCTGGAGCTTGGACAGGGACTACGAGCAGTACTTC. Amino acids: CAWSLDRDYEQYF.

The rearrangement links TRBV2 to TRBJ2-5; possibly TRBD1 for D (5 bases). The CDR3 totals 13 residues. From germline, CDR1 is SNHLY and CDR2 FYNNEI. V shed 5 bases and J shed 5 bases, with 12 bases lying between them. CDR3 nucleotide sequence: TGTGCCAGCAGTTCGACAGCCGGGGAGACCCAGTACTTC. Translated, it gives CASSSTAGETQYF.

The chain links TRBV5-6 to TRBJ2-7, with D possibly matching TRBD2 (6 bases). Trimming left V 0 bases short and J 4 bases short, with 14 bases between. The germline CDR1 and CDR2 sequences are SGHDT and YYEEEE. The CDR3 extends over 15 amino acids. The CDR3 spells CASSLVAGYNYEQYF. The CDR3 coding sequence is TGTGCCAGCAGCTTGGTTGCGGGGTATAATTACGAGCAGTACTTC.